This T cell receptor beta chain appears in the sequencing data of a study of T cell responses to AZD1222 COVID-19 vaccine. Study-wide findings and caveats: Baseline seropositives among AZD1222 recipients totaled only six or seven.

The repertoire was sequenced with immunoSEQ multiplex PCR; TCRdb's copy has only in-frame clones and lacks some. Here the sample spans fewer than 150,000 clones, 80% to 90% being singletons. Points on this clone: The antigen is undetermined.

The CDR3 consists of 11 residues. Trimming took off 5 bases at V and 10 bases at J, with 12 bases between the two ends. Per germline, CDR1 GTSNPN and CDR2 SVGIG (reference sequence). Second-dose groups at about 4 or about 12 weeks were pooled. The sample was peripheral blood, taken 28 days after the second AZD1222 dose. This sequence originates from an adult who received the AZD1222 COVID-19 vaccine. This chain links TRBV30 with TRBJ2-4; D ambiguous. The CDR3 nucleotides are TGTGCCTGGGGGCCCACCCAAATTCAGTACTTC. It yields the protein CAWGPTQIQYF.